This T cell receptor beta chain was obtained from a study of blood T cell repertoires in COVID-19. Background on the study: There were acute and convalescent COVID-19 samples, and they came from the United States, Italy and Spain. T cells, B-cell-depleted T cells, or PBMCs provided the cDNA or gDNA that served as material.

Per the original data handling: How many nucleated cells were present was estimated from reference gene primer amplification. Profiled with immunoSEQ multiplex PCR; TCRdb holds only in-frame clones, not every one. V, J and clone size derive from that table, while D and trimming were established from the DNA sequence. The data show 140,000 to 150,000 clones, 80% to 90% seen once. This CDR3 contains 12 residues. V lost 1 base to trimming and J lost 5 bases, with 8 bases between them. Germline values: CDR1 SQVTM, CDR2 ANQGSEA. Seattle-derived patients entered the study during active infection and were followed longitudinally.

This chain joins TRBV29-1 and TRBJ1-1; no clear D. Sequenced: peripheral blood. The receptor was derived from an older woman with COVID-19, enrolled during active disease. CDR3 sequence reads: CSVEAMRTEAFF. CDR3 in DNA: TGCAGCGTTGAAGCGATGAGGACTGAAGCTTTCTTT.